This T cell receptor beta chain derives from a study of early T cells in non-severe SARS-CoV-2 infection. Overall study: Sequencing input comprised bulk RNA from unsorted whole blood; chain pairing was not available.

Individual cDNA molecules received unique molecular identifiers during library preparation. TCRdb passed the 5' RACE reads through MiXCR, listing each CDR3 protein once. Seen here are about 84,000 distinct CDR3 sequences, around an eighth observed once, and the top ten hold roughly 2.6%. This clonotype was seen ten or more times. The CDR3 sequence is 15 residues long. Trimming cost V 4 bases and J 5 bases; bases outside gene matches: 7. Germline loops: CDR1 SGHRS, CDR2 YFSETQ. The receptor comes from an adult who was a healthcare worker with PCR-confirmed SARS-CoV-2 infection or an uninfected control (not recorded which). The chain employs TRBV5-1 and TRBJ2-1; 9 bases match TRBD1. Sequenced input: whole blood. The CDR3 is CASSPRDRDHNEQFF. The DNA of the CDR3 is TGCGCCAGCAGCCCCCGGGACAGGGACCACAATGAGCAGTTCTTC.